This entry lists 12 T cell receptor beta chains sequenced from one sample in a study of blood T cell repertoires in COVID-19. TCRdb keeps only in-frame clones here, not all; method: immunoSEQ multiplex PCR. The repertoire holds about 220,000 clones, with roughly 83% as singletons. The sample was PBMCs or T cells enriched from blood (not recorded which). These receptors all stem from a woman aged 40 to 50 with acute COVID-19.

This clone was seen at least ten times. The chain carries TRBV7-3 and TRBJ2-1, with D possibly matching TRBD2 (5 bases). Trimming pared 1 base from V and 5 bases from J, leaving 15 bases between. The CDR3 loop spans 16 amino acids. Germline V gene data show CDR1 as SGHTA and CDR2 as FQGTGA. This CDR3 is CASSLKGAPYHNEQFF. In DNA, the CDR3 is TGTGCCAGCAGCTTAAAGGGAGCGCCTTATCACAATGAGCAGTTCTTC.

V is TRBV6-5 and J is TRBJ1-1; D gene unclear. The CDR3 sequence is 13 residues long. V was clipped by 6 bases and J by 1 base, with 9 bases between them. Germline V gene sequence: CDR1 MNHEY, CDR2 SVGAGI. CDR3 DNA sequence: TGTGCCAGCAGGCGGGGTAGGAACACTGAAGCTTTCTTT. Translating gives CASRRGRNTEAFF.

The chain is built from TRBV4-2 and TRBJ1-2, with D tentatively TRBD1 (5 bases). CDR1 and CDR2 (germline): LGHNA, YNFKEQ. The CDR3 is 16 amino acids. V lost 0 bases to trimming and J lost 8 bases, with 19 bases between them. The CDR3 region is CASSQEDTANYDGYTF. CDR3 coding DNA: TGTGCCAGCAGCCAAGAGGACACAGCTAACTATGACGGCTACACCTTC.

V is TRBV3-1 (or the pseudogene TRBV3-2) and J is TRBJ1-6, with TRBD1 identical over 10 bases. Trimming at V came to 4 bases and at J to 9 bases, leaving 6 bases not matched to a gene. The length of the CDR3 is 15 residues. Germline V lookup: CDR1 LGHDT, CDR2 YNNKEL (reference sequence). The chain's CDR3 is CASSPDRGKRSPLHF. In DNA form, the CDR3 reads TGTGCCAGCAGCCCGGACAGGGGGAAGCGTTCACCCCTCCACTTT.

The rearrangement joins TRBV5-8 to TRBJ2-7; D possibly corresponds to TRBD1 (6 bases). Germline V lookup: CDR1 SGHTS, CDR2 YDEGEE. Trimming pared 4 bases from V and 8 bases from J, leaving 13 bases between. This CDR3 has 12 amino acids. As DNA, the CDR3 is TGTGCCAGCAGCAAGGACAGTGCCAAGCAGTACTTC. Its translation is CASSKDSAKQYF.

This clone was seen just once. This chain uses TRBV10-2 with TRBJ1-6; TRBD1 matches 7 bases. The CDR3 sequence is 12 residues long. V lost 5 bases and J lost 14; bases outside the gene matches: 6. Looked up from germline, CDR1 is WSHSY and CDR2 is SAAADI. The CDR3 here is CASSPRGQTLHF. CDR3 bases: TGCGCCAGCAGTCCCAGGGGACAGACCCTCCACTTT.

The J gene is TRBJ1-2, the V gene TRBV5-1; a possible D gene is TRBD1 (5 bases). The CDR3 runs 14 residues. Germline V gives CDR1 SGHRS, CDR2 YFSETQ. Trimming removed 0 bases from V and 3 bases from J, with 9 bases in between. The chain's CDR3 is CASSLADSDYGYTF. Written as DNA, the CDR3 is TGCGCCAGCAGCTTGGCCGACAGCGACTATGGCTACACCTTC.

V usage is TRBV5-1 and J usage is TRBJ2-5; D possibly corresponds to TRBD1 (5 bases). Germline V gene sequence: CDR1 SGHRS, CDR2 YFSETQ. The CDR3 totals 13 residues. Trimming left V 4 bases short and J 5 bases short, with 12 bases between. DNA for the CDR3: TGCGCCAGCAGCCAAGGGGTGAGGGAGACCCAGTACTTC. It translates to CASSQGVRETQYF.

The J gene is TRBJ2-3, the V gene TRBV7-8, with D possibly being TRBD1 (6 bases). Deletions cut 5 bases from V and 4 bases from J, with 10 bases between. The CDR3 loop spans 13 amino acids. Germline V gene lookup returns CDR1 SGHVS and CDR2 FQNEAQ. The DNA of the CDR3 is TGTGCCAGCAGCGTTCAGGGGCCAGATACGCAGTATTTT. This encodes CASSVQGPDTQYF.

V is TRBV4-3 and J is TRBJ2-5; 10 nucleotides agree with TRBD2. Germline CDR1 LGHNA, CDR2 YSLEER. The CDR3 runs to 16 residues. V lost 4 bases and J lost 5; bases outside the gene matches: 10. CDR3 coding DNA: TGCGCCAGCAGCCCTCGACTAGCGGGCTTGAGTGAGACCCAGTACTTC. This encodes CASSPRLAGLSETQYF.

The chain joins TRBV10-3 to TRBJ1-2; possible D gene TRBD1, 6 bases. The CDR3 is 15 amino acids. Per germline, CDR1 ENHRY and CDR2 SYGVKD. V shed 3 bases and J shed 1 base, with 12 bases lying between them. CDR3 sequence (DNA): TGTGCCATCAGTGAAGGACAGAGCTTTAACTATGGCTACACCTTC. This translates into CAISEGQSFNYGYTF.

The chain has TRBV3-1 (or the pseudogene TRBV3-2) and TRBJ1-5; 10 bases agree with TRBD1. Looked up from germline, CDR1 is LGHDT and CDR2 is YNNKEL (reference sequence). This CDR3 region has 17 residues. Losses at the gene ends were 0 bases for V and 1 base for J; bases not matched to a gene: 3. Here the CDR3 reads CASSQEGGQGSNQPQHF. The CDR3 DNA follows: TGTGCCAGCAGCCAAGAAGGGGGACAGGGGAGCAATCAGCCCCAGCATTTT.